This is a list of T cell receptor beta chains from one sample in a study of blood T cell repertoires in COVID-19. Assay: immunoSEQ multiplex PCR; the TCRdb copy retains only in-frame clones and omits some. The table records about 230,000 clones, 70% to 90% of them present only once. What was sequenced was peripheral blood. Every receptor here comes from a man aged 45-60 years with COVID-19, enrolled during active disease. Each CDR3 is given with its conserved first and last residue. The order of the fields is clone size, J gene, D gene, V gene, CDR3 DNA, CDR3 protein. D genes are given only for firm matches. Only some rows state a clone size, as once, few, many or a class for expanded clones.

.,TRBJ2-2,TRBD1,TRBV10-3,TGTGCCATCAAGGGGGCCACGAACACCGGGGAGCTGTTTTTT,CAIKGATNTGELFF
.,TRBJ2-1,.,TRBV18,TGTGCCAGCTCACTAGCTCCGCCAGGGCTCAATGAGCAGTTCTTC,CASSLAPPGLNEQFF
.,TRBJ2-1,TRBD2,TRBV27,TGTGCCAGCAGTCCCCGGACTAGCTCGGCTGAGCAGTTCTTC,CASSPRTSSAEQFF
.,TRBJ2-1,TRBD2,TRBV4-3,TGCGCCAGCAGCCAAGAATCTAGCGGGGGTGTCGATGAGCAGTTCTTC,CASSQESSGGVDEQFF
.,TRBJ2-5,.,TRBV27,TGTGCCAGCAGTTCTAACCCGGGACAACAAGAGACCCAGTACTTC,CASSSNPGQQETQYF
.,TRBJ2-7,TRBD1,TRBV30,TGTGCCTGGAGTAATGCTCCGTCGACAGGGGTCTACGAGCAGTACTTC,CAWSNAPSTGVYEQYF
few,TRBJ2-5,TRBD2,TRBV6-6,TGTGCCACCTCGTATAGCGGGGGGGCGGGAGAGACCCAGTACTTC,CATSYSGGAGETQYF
.,TRBJ2-7,TRBD1,TRBV3-1/TRBV3-2,TGTGCCAGCAGCGACCGGGACAGGGGACCGTACGAGCAGTACTTC,CASSDRDRGPYEQYF
few,TRBJ1-3,.,TRBV3-1/TRBV3-2,TGTGCCAGCAGCCAACCGACAGTGCACTCTGGAAACACCATATATTTT,CASSQPTVHSGNTIYF
.,TRBJ1-5,.,TRBV6-2/TRBV6-3,TGTGCCAGCAGCGGCCGTGGGCTCCAGCATTTT,CASSGRGLQHF
.,TRBJ1-5,.,TRBV7-9,TGTGCCAGCAGCTTAAAATCAGGGGCCTACGCGGGGCCCCAGCATTTT,CASSLKSGAYAGPQHF
.,TRBJ1-3,TRBD1,TRBV5-1,TGCGCCAGCAGTGAAAACTACAGGGGGACCATATATTTT,CASSENYRGTIYF
.,TRBJ2-7,TRBD1,TRBV28,TGTGCCAGCAGCCAAGACAGGGTTTCCTACGAGCAGTACTTC,CASSQDRVSYEQYF
.,TRBJ2-3,TRBD2,TRBV5-5,TGTGCCAGCAGCTTCACTAGCGGCACAGATACGCAGTATTTT,CASSFTSGTDTQYF
.,TRBJ1-5,TRBD1,TRBV5-8,TGTGCCAGCAGCCTCCAAGTTGGTACAGGGGAAAATCAGCCCCAGCATTTT,CASSLQVGTGENQPQHF
.,TRBJ1-1,.,TRBV4-1,TGCGCCAGCAGCCCGACGGGCACTGAAGCTTTCTTT,CASSPTGTEAFF
.,TRBJ2-7,.,TRBV18,TGTGCCAGCTCACCACCCTACAGCCTCTGGGAGCAGTACTTC,CASSPPYSLWEQYF
.,TRBJ1-6,TRBD1,TRBV3-1/TRBV3-2,TGTGCCAGCAGCCCTTACCATGACAGGGGGCAAGGTTCACCCCTCCACTTT,CASSPYHDRGQGSPLHF
once,TRBJ2-7,TRBD2,TRBV7-9,TGTGCCACCCGAGATAGCGGGGGATCCTACGAGCAGTACTTC,CATRDSGGSYEQYF
.,TRBJ2-3,TRBD2,TRBV19,TGTGCCAGTAGTCTCGGACTAGCGGAAGATACGCAGTATTTT,CASSLGLAEDTQYF
.,TRBJ1-4,TRBD1,TRBV5-6,TGTGCCAGCAGCTTACAGGGGAGGAAGACTAATGAAAAACTGTTTTTT,CASSLQGRKTNEKLFF
.,TRBJ2-5,TRBD2,TRBV5-4,TGTGCCAGCAGCTCCCCAGCGGGGTCGGGAGAGACCCAGTACTTC,CASSSPAGSGETQYF
.,TRBJ2-7,TRBD1,TRBV5-1,TGCGCCAGCAGCTTCGGGACAGGAGCCTACGAGCAGTACTTC,CASSFGTGAYEQYF
.,TRBJ2-3,.,TRBV6-5,TGTGCCAGCAGGAAAACAGGGTCAGATACGCAGTATTTT,CASRKTGSDTQYF
.,TRBJ2-5,.,TRBV5-6,TGTGCCAGCAGCCAATTACAGAGAGACCAAGAGACCCAGTACTTC,CASSQLQRDQETQYF
.,TRBJ2-7,TRBD1,TRBV27,TGTGCCAGCAGTTCCGGACAGGGGGGCCTCTACGAGCAGTACTTC,CASSSGQGGLYEQYF
.,TRBJ2-3,.,TRBV19,TGTGCCAGTAGCTTACAGGGCACAGATACGCAGTATTTT,CASSLQGTDTQYF
.,TRBJ2-5,.,TRBV28,TGTGCCAGCACCACATACGAGACCCAGTACTTC,CASTTYETQYF
.,TRBJ1-1,.,TRBV19,TGTGCCAGTAGTATCCGGGGAAACACTGAAGCTTTCTTT,CASSIRGNTEAFF
.,TRBJ2-2,.,TRBV29-1,TGCAGCGTCGCCCGGTCGCGGGGGAACACCGGGGAGCTGTTTTTT,CSVARSRGNTGELFF
once,TRBJ2-6,TRBD2,TRBV5-1,TGCGCCAGCAGCCTAGGGACTAGCGGGGGGAAAATTACTGGGGCCAACGTCCTGACTTTC,CASSLGTSGGKITGANVLTF
.,TRBJ2-5,TRBD1,TRBV3-1/TRBV3-2,TGTGCCAGCAGCCGCGGGACAGGGAAGGGAGAGACCCAGTACTTC,CASSRGTGKGETQYF
.,TRBJ1-5,.,TRBV21-1,TGTGCCAGCAGCCCACTACATAGCAATCAGCCCCAGCATTTT,CASSPLHSNQPQHF
.,TRBJ2-7,.,TRBV9,TGTGCCAGCAGCCCACAGGGAGATGGAGACGAGCAGTACTTC,CASSPQGDGDEQYF
.,TRBJ2-2,.,TRBV24-1,TGTGCCACCAGTGATTGGGGGCACGGGGAGCTGTTTTTT,CATSDWGHGELFF
.,TRBJ2-6,.,TRBV19,TGTGCCAGTAGTAAGTTACAGGCTTACTCTGGGGCCAACGTCCTGACTTTC,CASSKLQAYSGANVLTF
.,TRBJ1-2,.,TRBV28,TGTGCCAGCAGCTCAGGGTTCGATGGCTACACCTTC,CASSSGFDGYTF
.,TRBJ1-4,TRBD1,TRBV7-2,TGTGCCAGCAGTCTGACAGGGTTAAATGAAAAACTGTTTTTT,CASSLTGLNEKLFF
.,TRBJ2-1,TRBD1,TRBV5-1,TGCGCCAGCAGCACTCGGGACAGGGGGCTCAATGAGCAGTTCTTC,CASSTRDRGLNEQFF
.,TRBJ2-7,TRBD1,TRBV7-9,TGTGCCAGCAGCTTAGATGTTCGGACAGGGGACCCCTACGAGCAGTACTTC,CASSLDVRTGDPYEQYF
.,TRBJ2-2,.,TRBV6-2/TRBV6-3,TGTGCCAGCAGCCCTCGGAGGTGGCCTGGGGGGGAGCTGTTTTTT,CASSPRRWPGGELFF
once,TRBJ1-1,.,TRBV5-1,TGCGCCAGCAGCCTTGATACAGGGTCGGGGACTGAAGCTTTCTTT,CASSLDTGSGTEAFF
.,TRBJ1-2,.,TRBV3-1/TRBV3-2,TGTGCCAGCAGCCAAGAGTCGGGCAGGGTGGGCGGCTACACCTTC,CASSQESGRVGGYTF
.,TRBJ2-2,.,TRBV5-1,TGCGCCAGCAGCACGGACAGCTCTAACACCGGGGAGCTGTTTTTT,CASSTDSSNTGELFF
once,TRBJ1-5,.,TRBV11-1,TGTGCCAGCAGCTTATCGGGTTTGGCGCATCAGCCCCAGCATTTT,CASSLSGLAHQPQHF
.,TRBJ2-3,TRBD2,TRBV6-5,TGTGCCACCGGGGAGCGGGGACTCACAGATACGCAGTATTTT,CATGERGLTDTQYF
.,TRBJ2-7,.,TRBV5-4,TGTGCCAGCAGCATAGACCGAGGTAGCTCCTACGAGCAGTACTTC,CASSIDRGSSYEQYF
.,TRBJ2-1,TRBD1,TRBV28,TGTGCCAGCAGTCCACCCGACAGGGGTCATGAGCAGTTCTTC,CASSPPDRGHEQFF
.,TRBJ2-7,TRBD1,TRBV28,TGTGCCAGCAGTTTCTACGGGACAGGGGCTTCCTACGAGCAGTACTTC,CASSFYGTGASYEQYF
.,TRBJ1-3,TRBD1,TRBV19,TGTGCCAGTAGTACCCCAGGGGGCACTGGAAACACCATATATTTT,CASSTPGGTGNTIYF
.,TRBJ2-5,.,TRBV15,TGTGCCACCAGCAGAGATAATGGAGGAGAGACCCAGTACTTC,CATSRDNGGETQYF
.,TRBJ2-3,TRBD2,TRBV5-1,TGCGCCAGCAGCTTGGCGGGACTAGCGGGGGGTGTCACAGATACGCAGTATTTT,CASSLAGLAGGVTDTQYF
.,TRBJ1-6,.,TRBV6-5,TGTGCCAGCAGTTACGTAGGACAACCGAATTCACCCCTCCACTTT,CASSYVGQPNSPLHF
.,TRBJ1-4,.,TRBV23-1,TGCGCCAGCAGCACAGGGAGAGGCGAAAAACTGTTTTTT,CASSTGRGEKLFF
.,TRBJ1-6,TRBD1,TRBV27,TGTGCCAGCAGGACCGGACAGGGCCCCTATAATTCACCCCTCCACTTT,CASRTGQGPYNSPLHF
once,TRBJ2-5,TRBD1,TRBV19,TGTGCCAGTAGCCGACGGCCAGGGGGAGAGACCCAGTACTTC,CASSRRPGGETQYF
.,TRBJ1-5,TRBD1,TRBV19,TGTGCCAGTAGTCTTCAGGGGACAGGGGCGAATCAGCCCCAGCATTTT,CASSLQGTGANQPQHF